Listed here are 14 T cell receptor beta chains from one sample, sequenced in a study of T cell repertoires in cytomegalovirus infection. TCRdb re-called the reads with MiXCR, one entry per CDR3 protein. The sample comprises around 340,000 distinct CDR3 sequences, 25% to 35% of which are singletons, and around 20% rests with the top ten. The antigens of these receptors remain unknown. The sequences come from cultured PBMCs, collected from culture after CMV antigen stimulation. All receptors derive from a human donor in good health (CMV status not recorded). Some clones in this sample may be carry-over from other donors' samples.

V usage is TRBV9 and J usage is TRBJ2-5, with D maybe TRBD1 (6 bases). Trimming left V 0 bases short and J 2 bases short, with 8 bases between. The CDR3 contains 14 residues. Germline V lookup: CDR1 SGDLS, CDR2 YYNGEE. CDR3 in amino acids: CASSVGGGQETQYF. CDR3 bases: TGTGCCAGCAGCGTAGGAGGGGGACAAGAGACCCAGTACTTC. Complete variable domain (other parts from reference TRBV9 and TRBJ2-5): DSGVTQTPKHLITATGQRVTLRCSPRSGDLSVYWYQQSLDQGLQFLIQYYNGEERAKGNILERFSAQQFPDLHSELNLSSLELGDSALYFCASSVGGGQETQYFGPGTRLLVL.

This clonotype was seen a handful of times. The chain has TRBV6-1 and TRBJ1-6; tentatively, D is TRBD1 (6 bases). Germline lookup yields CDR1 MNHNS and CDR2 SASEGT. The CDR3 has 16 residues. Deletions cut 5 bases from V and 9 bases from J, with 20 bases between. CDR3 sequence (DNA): TGTGCCAGCAGTTCCGGACAGAGGCCAACACTTTCACCCCTCCACTTT. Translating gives CASSSGQRPTLSPLHF.

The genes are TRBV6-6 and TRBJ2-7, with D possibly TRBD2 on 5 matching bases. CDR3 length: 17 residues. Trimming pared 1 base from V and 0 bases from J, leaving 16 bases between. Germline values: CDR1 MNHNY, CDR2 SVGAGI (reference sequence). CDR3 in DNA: TGTGCCAGCAGTTACTGGCCCGCAGCCCGGGACTCCTACGAGCAGTACTTC. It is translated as CASSYWPAARDSYEQYF.

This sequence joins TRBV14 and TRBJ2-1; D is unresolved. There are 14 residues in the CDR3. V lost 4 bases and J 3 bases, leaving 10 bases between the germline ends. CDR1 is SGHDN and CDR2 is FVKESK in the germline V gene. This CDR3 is CASSPQTYYNEQFF. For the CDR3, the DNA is TGTGCCAGCAGCCCTCAGACATACTACAATGAGCAGTTCTTC.

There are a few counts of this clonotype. CDR3 residues: CASSEVSTGPDEKLFF. The CDR3 nucleotides read TGTGCCAGCAGTGAAGTTTCCACAGGGCCGGATGAAAAACTGTTTTTT. The genes are TRBV6-1 and TRBJ1-4; D possibly corresponds to TRBD1 (6 bases). The germline V and J ends were trimmed by 1 base and 6 bases, with 15 bases remaining between them. Germline V CDR1 and CDR2: MNHNS, SASEGT. This CDR3 has 16 residues.

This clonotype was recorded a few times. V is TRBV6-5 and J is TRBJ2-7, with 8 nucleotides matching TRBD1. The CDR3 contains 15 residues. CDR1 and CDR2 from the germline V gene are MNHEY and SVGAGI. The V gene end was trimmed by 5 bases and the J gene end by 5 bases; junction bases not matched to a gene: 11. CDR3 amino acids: CASSEPWTGNNEQYF. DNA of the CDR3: TGTGCCAGCAGTGAACCCTGGACAGGGAACAACGAGCAGTACTTC.

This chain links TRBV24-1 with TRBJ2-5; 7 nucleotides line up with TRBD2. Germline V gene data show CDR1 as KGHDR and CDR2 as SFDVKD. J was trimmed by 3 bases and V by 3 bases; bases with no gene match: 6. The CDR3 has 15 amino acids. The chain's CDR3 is CATSDPEGGKETQYF. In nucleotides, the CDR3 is TGTGCCACCAGTGATCCTGAGGGAGGGAAAGAGACCCAGTACTTC.

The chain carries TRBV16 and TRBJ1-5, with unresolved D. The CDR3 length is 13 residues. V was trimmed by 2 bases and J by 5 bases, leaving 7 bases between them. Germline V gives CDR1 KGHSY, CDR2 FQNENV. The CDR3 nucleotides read TGTGCCAGCAGCCAAGGGGTGGATCAGCCCCAGCATTTT. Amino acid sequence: CASSQGVDQPQHF.

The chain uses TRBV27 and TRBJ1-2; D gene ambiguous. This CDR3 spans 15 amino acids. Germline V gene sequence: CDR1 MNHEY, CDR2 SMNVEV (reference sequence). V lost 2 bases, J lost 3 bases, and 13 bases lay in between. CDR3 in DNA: TGTGCCAGCAGTTTAGGGCCACCGCCTTACTATGGCTACACCTTC. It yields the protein CASSLGPPPYYGYTF.

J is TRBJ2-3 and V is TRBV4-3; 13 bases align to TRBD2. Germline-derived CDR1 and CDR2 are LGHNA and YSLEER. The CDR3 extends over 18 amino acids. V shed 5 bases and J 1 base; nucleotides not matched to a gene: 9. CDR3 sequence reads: CASSYGLAGAKGTDTQYF. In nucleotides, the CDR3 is TGCGCCAGCAGCTACGGACTAGCGGGAGCGAAGGGCACAGATACGCAGTATTTT.

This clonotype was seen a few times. The CDR3 sequence is CASSLYREFGNEKLFF. The CDR3 DNA sequence: TGTGCCAGCAGTTTATACAGGGAATTCGGTAATGAAAAACTGTTTTTT. The V call is TRBV27, the J call TRBJ1-4, with a weak D call TRBD1 (6 bases). CDR3 length: 16 amino acids. V was shortened by 1 base and J by 4 bases, with 13 bases between the two germline ends. The germline V gene encodes CDR1 MNHEY and CDR2 SMNVEV (reference sequence).

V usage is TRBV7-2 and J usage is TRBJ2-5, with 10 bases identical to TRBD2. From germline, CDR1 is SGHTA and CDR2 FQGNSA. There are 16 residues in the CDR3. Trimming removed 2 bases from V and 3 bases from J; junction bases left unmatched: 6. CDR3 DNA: TGTGCCAGCAGCTTAAGGACTAGCGGTTTCGAAGAGACCCAGTACTTC. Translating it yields CASSLRTSGFEETQYF.

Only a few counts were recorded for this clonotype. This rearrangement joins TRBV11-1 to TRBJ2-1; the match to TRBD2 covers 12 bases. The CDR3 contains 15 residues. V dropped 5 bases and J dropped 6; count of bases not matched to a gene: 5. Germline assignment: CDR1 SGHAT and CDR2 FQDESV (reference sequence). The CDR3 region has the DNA TGTGCCAGCAGCCCCCTAGCGGGAGGGATCAATGAGCAGTTCTTC. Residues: CASSPLAGGINEQFF.

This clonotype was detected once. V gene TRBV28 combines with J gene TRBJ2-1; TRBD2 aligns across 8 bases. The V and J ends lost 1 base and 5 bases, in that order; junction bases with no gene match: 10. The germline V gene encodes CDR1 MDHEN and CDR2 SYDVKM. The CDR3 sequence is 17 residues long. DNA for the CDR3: TGTGCCAGCAGTTTATTCCGGGGGAGCGGGAGTGACAATGAGCAGTTCTTC. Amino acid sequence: CASSLFRGSGSDNEQFF.